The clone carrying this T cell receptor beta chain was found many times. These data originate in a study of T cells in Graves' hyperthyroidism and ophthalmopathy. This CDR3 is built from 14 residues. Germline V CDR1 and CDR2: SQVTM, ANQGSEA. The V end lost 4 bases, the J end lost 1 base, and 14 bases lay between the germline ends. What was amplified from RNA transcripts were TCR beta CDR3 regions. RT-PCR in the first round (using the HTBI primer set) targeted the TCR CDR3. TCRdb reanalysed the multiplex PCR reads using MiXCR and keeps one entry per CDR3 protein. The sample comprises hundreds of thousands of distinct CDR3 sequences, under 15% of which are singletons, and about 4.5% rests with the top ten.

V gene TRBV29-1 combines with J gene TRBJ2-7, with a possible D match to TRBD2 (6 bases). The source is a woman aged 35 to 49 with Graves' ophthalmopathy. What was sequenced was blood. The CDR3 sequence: CSVAPGLESYEQYF. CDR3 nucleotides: TGCAGCGTTGCTCCGGGACTCGAATCCTACGAGCAGTACTTC.